A selection of T cell receptor beta chains follows, all from one sample in a study of cytomegalovirus exposure and HLA in healthy donors. The protocol was immunoSEQ multiplex PCR, while the TCRdb copy is restricted to in-frame clones and leaves out a portion. Of 85,000 to 110,000 clones listed, around 65% were seen once; the top ten hold around 3.5%. The material sequenced was PBMCs. These receptors all stem from a woman between 45 and 60 years old in good health and CMV-seronegative. Both conserved end residues are part of each CDR3. The order of the fields is V gene, D gene, CDR3 protein. The D gene is left open where the match is weak.

>TRBV30|TRBD1
CAWEQGYDSPLHF
>TRBV9|TRBD2
CASSVASGINTDTQYF
>TRBV7-9|.
CASSLAPGIANTGELFF
>TRBV18|.
CASSPRAGGQETQYF
>TRBV5-1|.
CASSLGSLTDTQYF
>TRBV6-1|.
CASSERTVQTQYF
>TRBV15|.
CATREGLNSPLHF
>TRBV6-1|.
CASSEVAPFGNEQFF
>TRBV6-1|TRBD2
CASRESGGGTDTQYF
>TRBV29-1|TRBD1
CSVEEGQGSYEQYF
>TRBV14|.
CASSPAGQSTDTQYF
>TRBV5-6|.
CASSLREGGYGYTF
>TRBV5-1|TRBD2
CASSLVRTSYNEQFF
>TRBV19|TRBD1
CASSYGQGRYEQYF
>TRBV19|.
CASSTTGTYEQYF
>TRBV19|.
CASTETGLRLPQHF
>TRBV2|TRBD1
CASSIRGTEAFF
>TRBV29-1|.
CSAQRSDNEKLFF
>TRBV5-6|.
CASSLSETQYF
>TRBV9|.
CASSVSDSLNYGYTF
>TRBV28|TRBD1
CASSSNTGGPLTDTQYF
>TRBV6-1|TRBD1
CASSATGFSGYTF
>TRBV14|TRBD1
CASSRPGQGPYEQYF
>TRBV4-1|TRBD2
CASSLRLAGGPTNTGELFF
>TRBV27|.
CASSKERGVPAATQHF
>TRBV29-1|TRBD2
CSVDSTSGDEQYF